Each of the 18 T cell receptor beta chains below was sequenced from the same sample in a study of blood T cells in healthy people across ages. For the second PCR, which ran for roughly 6 to 12 cycles, a sample-barcoded 5' primer and a J-beta primer mix were used. One entry per CDR3 protein results from TCRdb running MiXCR on the 5' RACE reads. The table records about 1.7 million distinct CDR3 sequences, 25% to 30% of them present only once. Material for sequencing was blood. These receptors were collected from a woman in her twenties or thirties in good health.

For this clonotype: A much bigger clone sits one base away, suggesting this may be a read error. The genes are TRBV29-1 and TRBJ2-3; 7 bases are a match to TRBD1. This CDR3 has 12 amino acids. Germline V lookup: CDR1 SQVTM, CDR2 ANQGSEA. The CDR3 spells CSVEEGTDAQYF. In DNA form, the CDR3 reads TGCAGCGTTGAAGAAGGGACAGATGCGCAGTATTTT.

This clonotype was seen a few times. As DNA, the CDR3 is TGTGCCAGCAGCTTCTTGACTGGATACAATGAGCAGTTCTTC. It translates to CASSFLTGYNEQFF. V is TRBV7-2 and J is TRBJ2-1; D is uncertain. CDR1 SGHTA and CDR2 FQGNSA come from the germline V gene. The V end lost 3 bases, the J end lost 4 bases, and 10 bases lay between the germline ends. The CDR3 is 14 amino acids.

This clonotype was observed a handful of times. The CDR3 DNA is TGTGCCAGCAGGGCGGGGCGGCAGACAGATACGCAGTATTTT. It is translated as CASRAGRQTDTQYF. The chain recombines TRBV6-1 with TRBJ2-3, with D tentatively TRBD2 (6 bases). The CDR3 spans 14 residues. The V and J ends lost 6 bases and 3 bases respectively, with 13 bases between them. Germline lookup yields CDR1 MNHNS and CDR2 SASEGT.

This clonotype appeared a few times. The chain is built from TRBV7-3 and TRBJ2-1; no reliable D call. Trimming cost V 0 bases and J 5 bases, with 14 bases left between them. The CDR3 totals 16 residues. Germline V gene sequence: CDR1 SGHTA, CDR2 FQGTGA. Written as DNA, the CDR3 is TGTGCCAGCAGCTTAACGTATCGAGACCATCACAATGAGCAGTTCTTC. The encoded protein is CASSLTYRDHHNEQFF.

The chain couples TRBV7-9 to TRBJ2-1; D may be TRBD1 (5 bases). Trimming stripped 3 bases from V and 8 bases from J, with 11 bases between. CDR1 is SEHNR and CDR2 is FQNEAQ in the germline V gene (reference sequence). The CDR3 spans 13 residues. Written as DNA, the CDR3 is TGTGCCAGCAGCTTCTCAGGGTTTCATGAGCAGTTCTTC. Protein: CASSFSGFHEQFF.

This clonotype was seen only a few times. The V and J genes are TRBV9 and TRBJ2-5, with 7 bases identical to TRBD1. The V gene end was trimmed by 0 bases and the J gene end by 9 bases; junction bases not matched to a gene: 11. The CDR3 is 15 amino acids. CDR1 is SGDLS and CDR2 is YYNGEE in the germline V gene. CDR3 loop: CASSVVGGGDGAQYF. The CDR3 DNA is TGTGCCAGCAGCGTAGTAGGGGGCGGAGATGGGGCCCAGTACTTC.

Note on this clonotype: This CDR3 is missing its conserved last phenylalanine or tryptophan, likely due to a read error. V and J are TRBV6-1 and TRBJ1-6; D is undetermined. Germline V gives CDR1 MNHNS, CDR2 SASEGT. The V and J ends lost 5 bases and 6 bases respectively, with 11 bases between them. This CDR3 is built from 14 residues. In DNA form, the CDR3 reads TGTGCCAGCAGTTCTTCAAGTTTTAATTCACCCCTCCACTGT. Its translation is CASSSSSFNSPLHC.

The chain's CDR3 is CASRDLYPQETQYF. The CDR3 DNA reads as TGTGCCAGCAGGGACCTGTATCCCCAAGAGACCCAGTACTTC. The V gene is TRBV6-2 or TRBV6-3, the J gene TRBJ2-5, with D hard to call. The length of the CDR3 is 14 residues. In germline, CDR1 is MNHEY, CDR2 SVGEGT. Deletions cut 6 bases from V and 1 base from J, with 12 bases between.

This clonotype was found a few times. The rearrangement links TRBV12-3 or TRBV12-4 to TRBJ2-5, with 10 bases that match TRBD2. J was trimmed by 0 bases and V by 10 bases; bases with no gene match: 5. The CDR3 extends over 14 amino acids. CDR3 region: CATGAGGYQETQYF. DNA of the CDR3: TGTGCCACCGGAGCGGGGGGGTACCAAGAGACCCAGTACTTC.

This rearrangement joins TRBV5-1 to TRBJ2-2; D remains unclear. Deletions cut 4 bases from V and 4 bases from J, with 8 bases between. Looked up from germline, CDR1 is SGHRS and CDR2 is YFSETQ. This CDR3 spans 13 amino acids. CDR3 in amino acids: CASSTLTTGELFF. The CDR3, as DNA: TGCGCCAGCAGCACCCTTACCACCGGGGAGCTGTTTTTT.

A few counts support this clonotype. The chain uses TRBV9 and TRBJ2-7; 7 nucleotides match TRBD2. In germline, CDR1 is SGDLS, CDR2 YYNGEE. The length of the CDR3 is 19 residues. Trimming at V came to 3 bases and at J to 3 bases, leaving 21 bases not matched to a gene. CDR3 region: CASSETELARGPRDYEQYF. DNA for the CDR3: TGTGCCAGCAGCGAAACCGAACTAGCGAGAGGCCCGAGGGACTACGAGCAGTACTTC. The whole variable domain, filled in from reference TRBV9 and TRBJ2-7, reads DSGVTQTPKHLITATGQRVTLRCSPRSGDLSVYWYQQSLDQGLQFLIQYYNGEERAKGNILERFSAQQFPDLHSELNLSSLELGDSALYFCASSETELARGPRDYEQYFGPGTRLTVT.

This clonotype was seen more than once but under ten times. The rearrangement links TRBV7-9 to TRBJ2-1; 11 bases agree with TRBD1. The CDR3 sequence is 16 residues long. Unmatched junction bases numbered 12, after V lost 6 bases and J lost 8 bases. Germline-derived CDR1 and CDR2 are SEHNR and FQNEAQ (reference sequence). This CDR3 is CASSLTGTGGIDEQFF. The CDR3 coding sequence is TGTGCCAGCAGTTTAACCGGGACAGGGGGTATCGATGAGCAGTTCTTC.

This clonotype was observed a few times. The chain links TRBV7-3 to TRBJ2-3, with a possible D match to TRBD1 (6 bases). The ends were cut back, 1 base at V and 6 bases at J, with 11 bases in the middle. CDR1 and CDR2 (germline): SGHTA, FQGTGA. This CDR3 is built from 14 residues. The CDR3 coding sequence is TGTGCCAGCAGCTTAAAGGGGGAGCCGGATACGCAGTATTTT. This codes for CASSLKGEPDTQYF.

This clonotype was picked up many times. V usage is TRBV27 and J usage is TRBJ2-7, with 8 nucleotides matching TRBD1. CDR1 is MNHEY, CDR2 SMNVEV, per germline (reference sequence). This CDR3 contains 12 residues. Trimming took 9 bases from V and 0 from J; bases not matched to a gene: 1. CDR3 amino acids: CARDRVSYEQYF. The DNA for the CDR3 is TGTGCCAGGGACAGGGTCTCCTACGAGCAGTACTTC.

This chain links TRBV20-1 with TRBJ1-5; D remains unclear. The CDR3 has 12 amino acids. Germline CDR1 is DFQATT and CDR2 is SNEGSKA (reference sequence). Trimming took off 7 bases at V and 5 bases at J, with 12 bases between the two ends. DNA of the CDR3: TGCAGTGGGACTTCCGGGGATCAGCCCCAGCATTTT. Encoded protein: CSGTSGDQPQHF.

This chain connects TRBV14 to TRBJ2-7; D is possibly TRBD1 or TRBD2 (7 bases each). This CDR3 has 16 amino acids. CDR1 is SGHDN and CDR2 is FVKESK in the germline V gene. The V end lost 3 bases, the J end lost 3 bases, and 18 bases lay between the germline ends. The CDR3 nucleotides read TGTGCCAGCAGCCACGGCATTGGGAGGGGGCACTACGAGCAGTACTTC. It translates to CASSHGIGRGHYEQYF.

This clonotype was counted many times. In DNA, the CDR3 is TGTGCCAGCAGCGCCATCGGACAGGAGCAGTACTTC. Its translation: CASSAIGQEQYF. The J gene is TRBJ2-7, the V gene TRBV13, with D possibly being TRBD1 (6 bases). The CDR3 contains 12 residues. The V end lost 5 bases, the J end lost 7 bases, and 12 bases lay between the germline ends. Per germline, CDR1 PRHDT and CDR2 FYEKMQ (reference sequence). The full variable domain, rest sourced from reference TRBV13 and TRBJ2-7, is AAGVIQSPRHLIKEKRETATLKCYPIPRHDTVYWYQQGPGQDPQFLISFYEKMQSDKGSIPDRFSAQQFSDYHSELNMSSLELGDSALYFCASSAIGQEQYFGPGTRLTVT.

This rearrangement joins TRBV3-1 to TRBJ1-1; 10 bases are a match to TRBD1. V lost 3 bases to trimming and J lost 3 bases; unmatched junction nucleotides: 4. The CDR3 length is 15 residues. The germline gives CDR1 LGHDT, CDR2 YNNKEL (reference sequence). CDR3 loop: CASSQTGGVYTEAFF. The CDR3, as DNA: TGTGCCAGCAGCCAGACAGGGGGCGTTTACACTGAAGCTTTCTTT.